The following is a T cell receptor (beta chain) sequence with its context. The sample comes from a study of CD8 T cells in Susac syndrome. The germline CDR1 and CDR2 sequences are PRHDT and FYEKMQ (reference sequence). This CDR3 spans 17 amino acids. Trimming took off 0 bases at V and 4 bases at J, with 16 bases between the two ends. Random hexamers were used to reverse transcribe the RNA input (roughly 0.5 to 1 ug). TCRdb reanalysed the immunoSEQ multiplex PCR reads using MiXCR and keeps one entry per CDR3 protein. Of approximately 220,000 distinct CDR3 sequences listed, 80% to 95% are singletons. CD8+ and CD4+ blood T cells underwent TCR beta sequencing.

The chain has TRBV13 and TRBJ1-5; no reliable D call. The TCR originated in a human donor with multiple sclerosis. Sequencing was performed on CD8+ T cells from PBMCs. CDR3 residues: CASSLGPPGIGNQPQHF. The DNA of the CDR3 is TGTGCCAGCAGCTTAGGCCCTCCAGGAATAGGTAATCAGCCCCAGCATTTT.